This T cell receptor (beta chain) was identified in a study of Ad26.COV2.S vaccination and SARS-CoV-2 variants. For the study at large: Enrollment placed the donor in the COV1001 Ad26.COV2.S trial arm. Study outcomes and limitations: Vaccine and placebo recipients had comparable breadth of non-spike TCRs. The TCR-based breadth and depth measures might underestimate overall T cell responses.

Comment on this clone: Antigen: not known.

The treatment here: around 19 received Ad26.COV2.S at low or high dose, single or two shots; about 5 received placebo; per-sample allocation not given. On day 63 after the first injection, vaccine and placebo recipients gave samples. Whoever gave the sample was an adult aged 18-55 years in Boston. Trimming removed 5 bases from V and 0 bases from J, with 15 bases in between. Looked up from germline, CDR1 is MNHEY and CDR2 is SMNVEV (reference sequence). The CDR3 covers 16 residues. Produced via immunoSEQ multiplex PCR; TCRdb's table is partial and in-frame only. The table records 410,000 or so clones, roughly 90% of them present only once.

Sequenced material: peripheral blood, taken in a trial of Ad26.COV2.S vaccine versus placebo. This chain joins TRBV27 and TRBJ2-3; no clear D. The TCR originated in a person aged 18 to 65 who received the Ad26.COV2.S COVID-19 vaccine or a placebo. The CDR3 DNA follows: TGTGCCAGCAGTCCCCAGGACGGTTCTAGCACAGATACGCAGTATTTT. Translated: CASSPQDGSSTDTQYF.